One and the same sample provided the 9 T cell receptor beta chains below, sequenced in a study of blood T cells in healthy people across ages. Primers used in a second PCR of roughly 6 to 11 cycles were a sample-barcoded 5' primer and a J-beta primer mix. TCRdb used MiXCR to reprocess the 5' RACE reads, holding one entry per CDR3 protein. The sample holds about 680,000 distinct CDR3 sequences; 45% to 50% are singletons and the top ten take roughly 34%. Sample: blood. The receptors were gathered from a woman in her sixties in good health.

Note on this clonotype: Given a much more abundant clone one base away, this may be a read error. The chain carries TRBV2 and TRBJ2-5, with 7 bases lining up with TRBD1. Germline loops: CDR1 SNHLY, CDR2 FYNNEI. The CDR3 is made up of 12 amino acids. The CDR3 DNA sequence: TGTGCCAGCAGCGGGACAGTCCGGACCCGGTACTTC. Its protein product is CASSGTVRTRYF.

The chain joins TRBV15 to TRBJ2-7, with 7 bases fitting TRBD1. Germline V gives CDR1 LNHNV, CDR2 YYDKDF (reference sequence). The V and J ends lost 1 base and 2 bases, in that order; junction bases with no gene match: 5. CDR3 length: 15 amino acids. In DNA form, the CDR3 reads TGTGCCACCAGCAGAGCGGCAGGGGGAACCTACGAGCAGTACTTC. Its protein is CATSRAAGGTYEQYF.

This rearrangement joins TRBV3-1 to TRBJ2-5; TRBD2 agrees at 8 bases. Germline values: CDR1 LGHDT, CDR2 YNNKEL (reference sequence). This CDR3 has 15 amino acids. The junction had 9 bases not matched to a gene; V was cut back by 6 bases and J by 3 bases. The CDR3 DNA reads as TGTGCCAGCAGGCTAGCCGGGACTAGAGAAGAGACCCAGTACTTC. This translates into CASRLAGTREETQYF.

The genes are TRBV28 and TRBJ2-7; a weak D match, TRBD2 (6 bases). There are 15 residues in the CDR3. V lost 4 bases and J 2 bases, leaving 15 bases between the germline ends. Germline CDR1 MDHEN, CDR2 SYDVKM. As DNA, the CDR3 is TGTGCCAGCAGTTCCGGGACTGGCGTCCCCTACGAGCAGTACTTC. Translating gives CASSSGTGVPYEQYF. Full variable domain (missing parts from reference TRBV28 and TRBJ2-7): DVKVTQSSRYLVKRTGEKVFLECVQDMDHENMFWYRQDPGLGLRLIYFSYDVKMKEKGDIPEGYSVSREKKERFSLILESASTNQTSMYLCASSSGTGVPYEQYFGPGTRLTVT.

The chain recombines TRBV27 with TRBJ2-5, with 10 bases lining up with TRBD2. The assigned J gene may be wrong: the sequence end matches TRBJ2-7 better. The germline gives CDR1 MNHEY, CDR2 SMNVEV (reference sequence). The CDR3 has 17 residues. CDR3 residues: CASSLSPASGSNYEQYF. CDR3 nucleotide sequence: TGTGCCAGCAGTTTAAGCCCCGCTAGCGGGAGTAACTACGAGCAGTACTTC.

The gene calls are TRBV5-1 and TRBJ2-1; 11 nucleotides match TRBD2. CDR3 length: 15 amino acids. In germline, CDR1 is SGHRS, CDR2 YFSETQ. V was clipped by 4 bases and J by 6 bases; unmatched bases: 6. The CDR3 nucleotides read TGCGCCAGCAGCCTACTAGCGGGAGTAGGCAATGAGCAGTTCTTC. Protein product: CASSLLAGVGNEQFF. The full variable domain, rest sourced from reference TRBV5-1 and TRBJ2-1, is KAGVTQTPRYLIKTRGQQVTLSCSPISGHRSVSWYQQTPGQGLQFLFEYFSETQRNKGNFPGRFSGRQFSNSRSEMNVSTLELGDSALYLCASSLLAGVGNEQFFGPGTRLTVL.

This clonotype was recorded a few times. The gene calls are TRBV29-1 and TRBJ2-1, with unresolved D. This CDR3 contains 11 residues. Germline V CDR1 and CDR2: SQVTM, ANQGSEA. V lost 6 bases, J lost 9 bases, and 12 bases lay in between. The CDR3 sequence is CSVVIEPEQFF. The CDR3 region has the DNA TGCAGCGTCGTCATAGAGCCTGAGCAGTTCTTC.

CDR3 protein: CASSSQGVRNQPQHF. The CDR3 region has the DNA TGTGCCAGCAGCTCCCAGGGGGTTCGAAATCAGCCCCAGCATTTT. The gene calls are TRBV7-2 and TRBJ1-5; 7 bases line up with TRBD1. CDR1 and CDR2 from the germline V gene are SGHTA and FQGNSA. V was clipped by 4 bases and J by 4 bases; unmatched bases: 7. This CDR3 comprises 15 residues.

The J gene is TRBJ1-1, the V gene TRBV7-9; tentative D call: TRBD1 (5 bases). This CDR3 region has 12 residues. CDR1 and CDR2 from the germline V gene are SEHNR and FQNEAQ (reference sequence). The V end was cut by 5 bases, the J end by 8 bases, with 12 bases between. As DNA, the CDR3 is TGTGCCAGCAGCGTGGGAGGGGTAGAAGCTTTCTTT. It is translated as CASSVGGVEAFF.